The rows below give T cell receptor beta chains drawn from one sample of a study of Ad26.COV2.S vaccination and SARS-CoV-2 variants. Measured with immunoSEQ multiplex PCR; TCRdb has only the in-frame clones, and not every one. The profile shows more than 350,000 clones, approximately 90% of them singletons. Here the sequenced sample was peripheral blood, taken in a trial of Ad26.COV2.S vaccine versus placebo. The receptors originated from a person between 18 and 65 years old who received the Ad26.COV2.S COVID-19 vaccine or a placebo. Each CDR3 is given with its conserved first and last residue. Fields, in order: V gene, J gene, clone size, D gene, CDR3 DNA, CDR3 protein. D genes are given only for firm matches. Not every row has a clone size; where given, it reads once, few, many or a size class.

>TRBV11-2|TRBJ2-1|NA|TRBD1
TGTGCCAGCAGCTCTCGACAGGGCGTCTACAATGAGCAGTTCTTC
CASSSRQGVYNEQFF
>TRBV5-4|TRBJ2-7|NA|NA
TGTGCCAGCAGCTTGGATTCGCCTAGCTCCCAGTACTTC
CASSLDSPSSQYF
>TRBV19|TRBJ2-3|once|TRBD2
TGTGCCAGTAGACCTACTAGCGGGACCTACACAGATACGCAGTATTTT
CASRPTSGTYTDTQYF
>TRBV4-3|TRBJ2-3|NA|TRBD1
TGCGCCAGCAGCCAAGGGAGTGGGACAGACGGCCCAGATACGCAGTATTTT
CASSQGSGTDGPDTQYF
>TRBV6-5|TRBJ1-1|NA|TRBD1
TGTGCCAGCAGTAGGGGGACAGGGGGGACTGAAGCTTTCTTT
CASSRGTGGTEAFF
>TRBV5-1|TRBJ2-1|NA|NA
TGCGCCAGCAGCTTGTATGCCAATGAGCAGTTCTTC
CASSLYANEQFF
>TRBV9|TRBJ2-7|NA|NA
TGTGCCAGCAGCGTAGAGGGGATAGCGAAACCTTACGAGCAGTACTTC
CASSVEGIAKPYEQYF
>TRBV2|TRBJ2-7|NA|TRBD2
TGTGCCAGCAGTAGACTAGCGGGAGCCTACGAGCAGTACTTC
CASSRLAGAYEQYF
>TRBV30|TRBJ2-3|NA|NA
TGTGCCTGGACTAGAAGCACAGATACGCAGTATTTT
CAWTRSTDTQYF
>TRBV4-1|TRBJ2-3|NA|NA
TGCGCCAGCAGCCAGGTCGGCACAGATACGCAGTATTTT
CASSQVGTDTQYF
>TRBV10-1|TRBJ1-4|NA|NA
TGCGCCAGCAGTTCTGGGGCAACTAATGAAAAACTGTTTTTT
CASSSGATNEKLFF
>TRBV6-5|TRBJ1-4|NA|NA
TGTGCCAGCAAGCCCACAGGCGATGAAAAACTGTTTTTT
CASKPTGDEKLFF
>TRBV30|TRBJ2-1|NA|NA
TGTGCCTGGAGGAGGGTTTCTGAGCAGTTCTTC
CAWRRVSEQFF
>TRBV12-5|TRBJ1-2|NA|TRBD1
TGTGCTAGTGGTACCGGGACAGGGTATGGCTACACCTTC
CASGTGTGYGYTF
>TRBV6-5|TRBJ1-2|NA|TRBD1
TGTGCCAGCAGGCCGGGACAGGTCTATGGCTACACCTTC
CASRPGQVYGYTF
>TRBV14|TRBJ2-1|NA|NA
TGTGCCAGCAGCCACAGGGGAGACTTCGACTACAATGAGCAGTTCTTC
CASSHRGDFDYNEQFF
>TRBV6-2/TRBV6-3|TRBJ2-7|NA|NA
TGTGCCAGCAGCACATACCGGGGTTACGAGCAGTACTTC
CASSTYRGYEQYF
>TRBV7-9|TRBJ1-1|NA|NA
TGTGCCAGCAGCATGGACAACCGGAACACTGAAGCTTTCTTT
CASSMDNRNTEAFF
>TRBV3-1/TRBV3-2|TRBJ2-3|NA|TRBD2
TGTGCCAGCAGCCAAGAGCTAGCGGGAGGAAGGAACCAGTATTTT
CASSQELAGGRNQYF
>TRBV11-2|TRBJ2-7|NA|NA
TGTGCCAGCAGCTTAGATGACGGGACTCTAGCGAGCAACTCCTACGAGCAGTACTTC
CASSLDDGTLASNSYEQYF
>TRBV6-1|TRBJ1-2|NA|NA
TGTGCCAGCAACCAGGGGATCCATGGCTACACCTTC
CASNQGIHGYTF
>TRBV5-6|TRBJ2-1|NA|TRBD2
TGTGCCAGCAGCTTCCGACTAGCGGGAGTCGGTGAGCAGTTCTTC
CASSFRLAGVGEQFF
>TRBV10-3|TRBJ2-7|NA|NA
TGTGCCAACCCTTGTAAATGCGAGCAGTACTTC
CANPCKCEQYF
>TRBV19|TRBJ1-3|once|NA
TGTGCCAGTAGTCTGCAGGTTTCCTCTGGAAACACCATATATTTT
CASSLQVSSGNTIYF
>TRBV10-3|TRBJ2-1|NA|TRBD2
TGTGCCATCAGTCTGAGCGGGGCCTACAATGAGCAGTTCTTC
CAISLSGAYNEQFF
>TRBV7-2|TRBJ1-6|NA|NA
TGTGCCAGCAGCCTCAGACCCCCCCGGCACTATAATTCACCCCTCCACTTT
CASSLRPPRHYNSPLHF
>TRBV5-1|TRBJ2-6|NA|NA
TGCGCCAGCAGCTTGCTAATAGGGTCCGGGGCCAACGTCCTGACTTTC
CASSLLIGSGANVLTF
>TRBV27|TRBJ2-2|NA|TRBD1
TGTGCCAGCAGTTCCCCTTACAGGGGAATCACCGGGGAGCTGTTTTTT
CASSSPYRGITGELFF
>TRBV2|TRBJ1-2|few|NA
TGTGCCAGCAGTGTAGCAGGGGTCGGCTACACCTTC
CASSVAGVGYTF
>TRBV7-9|TRBJ1-2|few|TRBD1
TGTGCCAGCAGCTTAGGAGTCAGGGGGCAGAGAGGCTACACCTTC
CASSLGVRGQRGYTF
>TRBV12-3/TRBV12-4|TRBJ2-7|NA|TRBD1
TGTGCCAGCAGTTACCAGGGGGCATACGAGCAGTACTTC
CASSYQGAYEQYF
>TRBV19|TRBJ2-7|NA|TRBD2
TGTGCCAGTAGCCTCGAGGGAAGCGGGAGCGCCTACGAGCAGTACTTC
CASSLEGSGSAYEQYF
>TRBV29-1|TRBJ2-7|NA|TRBD2
TGCAGCGTTGGGACTAGCGGGAGTTACGAGCAGTACTTC
CSVGTSGSYEQYF
>TRBV9|TRBJ1-3|NA|NA
TGTGCCAGCAGCGTAGAGCCGTTGAGTGGAAACACCATATATTTT
CASSVEPLSGNTIYF
>TRBV28|TRBJ1-1|NA|NA
TGTGCCAGCAGTTTAGTGGGCTCGGTCACTGAAGCTTTCTTT
CASSLVGSVTEAFF
>TRBV14|TRBJ2-6|NA|NA
TGTGCCAGCAGCCTACAACTCTCTGGGGCCAACGTCCTGACTTTC
CASSLQLSGANVLTF
>TRBV24-1|TRBJ2-1|once|NA
TGTGCCACCAGTGATTCCCAGGGCTTTAACAATGAGCAGTTCTTC
CATSDSQGFNNEQFF
>TRBV12-3/TRBV12-4|TRBJ1-1|NA|NA
TGTGCCAGCAGTTTAGTCCAAAACACTGAAGCTTTCTTT
CASSLVQNTEAFF
>TRBV18|TRBJ1-2|NA|TRBD1
TGTGCCAGCTCACAGACAGGGGATGCCTATGGCTACACCTTC
CASSQTGDAYGYTF
>TRBV29-1|TRBJ1-2|NA|TRBD1
TGCAGCGTTACCCCCGGGACAGGGAACTATGGCTACACCTTC
CSVTPGTGNYGYTF
>TRBV19|TRBJ2-5|NA|TRBD2
TGTGCCAGTAGTGCTTTAGGGACTAGCGGTCAAGAGACCCAGTACTTC
CASSALGTSGQETQYF